The 5 T cell receptor beta chains presented below share a single source sample, sequenced in a study of blood T cell repertoires in COVID-19. Measured with immunoSEQ multiplex PCR; TCRdb has only the in-frame clones, and not every one. This sample has over 100,000 clones, with 65% to 90% found just once. Source material: peripheral blood. The receptor set was obtained from a man aged 80 or over with acute or convalescent COVID-19.

The chain links TRBV27 to TRBJ2-7, with TRBD2 matching over 16 bases. V trimming: 5 bases; J trimming: 0 bases; junction bases outside the gene matches: 16. The CDR3 runs 21 residues. The V gene's germline CDR1 is MNHEY and CDR2 SMNVEV (reference sequence). Here the CDR3 DNA reads TGTGCCAGCAGTGGGGGGGCTACGGGACTAGCGGGAGGGCCCTCCTCCTACGAGCAGTACTTC. Its translation: CASSGGATGLAGGPSSYEQYF.

The chain combines TRBV2 with TRBJ1-1, with TRBD1 matching over 12 bases. The CDR3 has 15 amino acids. Germline values: CDR1 SNHLY, CDR2 FYNNEI. V lost 6 bases, J lost 3 bases, and 5 bases stayed unmatched. This CDR3 reads CASRGTGGWDTEAFF. CDR3 coding DNA: TGTGCCAGCAGGGGGACAGGGGGCTGGGACACTGAAGCTTTCTTT. Complete variable domain (other parts from reference TRBV2 and TRBJ1-1): EPEVTQTPSHQVTQMGQEVILRCVPISNHLYFYWYRQILGQKVEFLVSFYNNEISEKSEIFDDQFSVERPDGSNFTLKIRSTKLEDSAMYFCASRGTGGWDTEAFFGQGTRLTVV.

The V gene is TRBV3-1 (or the pseudogene TRBV3-2), the J gene TRBJ2-1; D is unclear. The ends were cut back, 1 base at V and 0 bases at J, with 10 bases in the middle. Germline loops: CDR1 LGHDT, CDR2 YNNKEL (reference sequence). This CDR3 has 16 residues. CDR3 nucleotide sequence: TGTGCCAGCAGCCAAGGACTCCTCAGCTCCTACAATGAGCAGTTCTTC. Its translation is CASSQGLLSSYNEQFF.

The genes are TRBV27 and TRBJ1-5; tentative D call: TRBD1 (6 bases). The CDR3 runs to 15 residues. CDR1 MNHEY and CDR2 SMNVEV come from the germline V gene (reference sequence). Trimming removed 2 bases from V and 1 base from J, with 9 bases in between. The CDR3 nucleotides are TGTGCCAGCAGTTTAGGACAGACAAGCAATCAGCCCCAGCATTTT. This encodes CASSLGQTSNQPQHF.

The V and J genes are TRBV19 and TRBJ2-7, with 8 positions matching TRBD1. This CDR3 is 14 amino acids long. V gave up 1 base and J gave up 4 bases; unmatched junction bases: 3. The germline V gene encodes CDR1 LNHDA and CDR2 SQIVND (reference sequence). Here the CDR3 reads CASSIARQGYEQYF. CDR3 bases: TGTGCCAGTAGTATAGCCCGACAGGGGTACGAGCAGTACTTC.